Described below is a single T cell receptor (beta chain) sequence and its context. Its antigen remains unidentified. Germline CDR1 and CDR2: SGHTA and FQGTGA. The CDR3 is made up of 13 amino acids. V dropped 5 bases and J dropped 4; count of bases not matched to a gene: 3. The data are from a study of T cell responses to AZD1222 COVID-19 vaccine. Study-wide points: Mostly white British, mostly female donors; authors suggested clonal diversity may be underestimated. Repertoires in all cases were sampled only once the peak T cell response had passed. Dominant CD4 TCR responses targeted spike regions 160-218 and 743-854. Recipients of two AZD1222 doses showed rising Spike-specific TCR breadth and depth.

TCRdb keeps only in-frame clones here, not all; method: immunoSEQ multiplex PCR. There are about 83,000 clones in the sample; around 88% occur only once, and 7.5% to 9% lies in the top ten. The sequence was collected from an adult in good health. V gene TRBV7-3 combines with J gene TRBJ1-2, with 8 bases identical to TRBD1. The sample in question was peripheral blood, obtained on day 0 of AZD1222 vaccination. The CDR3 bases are TGTGCCAGCAGCGCGGGGACAGGCTATGGCTACACCTTC. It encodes CASSAGTGYGYTF.